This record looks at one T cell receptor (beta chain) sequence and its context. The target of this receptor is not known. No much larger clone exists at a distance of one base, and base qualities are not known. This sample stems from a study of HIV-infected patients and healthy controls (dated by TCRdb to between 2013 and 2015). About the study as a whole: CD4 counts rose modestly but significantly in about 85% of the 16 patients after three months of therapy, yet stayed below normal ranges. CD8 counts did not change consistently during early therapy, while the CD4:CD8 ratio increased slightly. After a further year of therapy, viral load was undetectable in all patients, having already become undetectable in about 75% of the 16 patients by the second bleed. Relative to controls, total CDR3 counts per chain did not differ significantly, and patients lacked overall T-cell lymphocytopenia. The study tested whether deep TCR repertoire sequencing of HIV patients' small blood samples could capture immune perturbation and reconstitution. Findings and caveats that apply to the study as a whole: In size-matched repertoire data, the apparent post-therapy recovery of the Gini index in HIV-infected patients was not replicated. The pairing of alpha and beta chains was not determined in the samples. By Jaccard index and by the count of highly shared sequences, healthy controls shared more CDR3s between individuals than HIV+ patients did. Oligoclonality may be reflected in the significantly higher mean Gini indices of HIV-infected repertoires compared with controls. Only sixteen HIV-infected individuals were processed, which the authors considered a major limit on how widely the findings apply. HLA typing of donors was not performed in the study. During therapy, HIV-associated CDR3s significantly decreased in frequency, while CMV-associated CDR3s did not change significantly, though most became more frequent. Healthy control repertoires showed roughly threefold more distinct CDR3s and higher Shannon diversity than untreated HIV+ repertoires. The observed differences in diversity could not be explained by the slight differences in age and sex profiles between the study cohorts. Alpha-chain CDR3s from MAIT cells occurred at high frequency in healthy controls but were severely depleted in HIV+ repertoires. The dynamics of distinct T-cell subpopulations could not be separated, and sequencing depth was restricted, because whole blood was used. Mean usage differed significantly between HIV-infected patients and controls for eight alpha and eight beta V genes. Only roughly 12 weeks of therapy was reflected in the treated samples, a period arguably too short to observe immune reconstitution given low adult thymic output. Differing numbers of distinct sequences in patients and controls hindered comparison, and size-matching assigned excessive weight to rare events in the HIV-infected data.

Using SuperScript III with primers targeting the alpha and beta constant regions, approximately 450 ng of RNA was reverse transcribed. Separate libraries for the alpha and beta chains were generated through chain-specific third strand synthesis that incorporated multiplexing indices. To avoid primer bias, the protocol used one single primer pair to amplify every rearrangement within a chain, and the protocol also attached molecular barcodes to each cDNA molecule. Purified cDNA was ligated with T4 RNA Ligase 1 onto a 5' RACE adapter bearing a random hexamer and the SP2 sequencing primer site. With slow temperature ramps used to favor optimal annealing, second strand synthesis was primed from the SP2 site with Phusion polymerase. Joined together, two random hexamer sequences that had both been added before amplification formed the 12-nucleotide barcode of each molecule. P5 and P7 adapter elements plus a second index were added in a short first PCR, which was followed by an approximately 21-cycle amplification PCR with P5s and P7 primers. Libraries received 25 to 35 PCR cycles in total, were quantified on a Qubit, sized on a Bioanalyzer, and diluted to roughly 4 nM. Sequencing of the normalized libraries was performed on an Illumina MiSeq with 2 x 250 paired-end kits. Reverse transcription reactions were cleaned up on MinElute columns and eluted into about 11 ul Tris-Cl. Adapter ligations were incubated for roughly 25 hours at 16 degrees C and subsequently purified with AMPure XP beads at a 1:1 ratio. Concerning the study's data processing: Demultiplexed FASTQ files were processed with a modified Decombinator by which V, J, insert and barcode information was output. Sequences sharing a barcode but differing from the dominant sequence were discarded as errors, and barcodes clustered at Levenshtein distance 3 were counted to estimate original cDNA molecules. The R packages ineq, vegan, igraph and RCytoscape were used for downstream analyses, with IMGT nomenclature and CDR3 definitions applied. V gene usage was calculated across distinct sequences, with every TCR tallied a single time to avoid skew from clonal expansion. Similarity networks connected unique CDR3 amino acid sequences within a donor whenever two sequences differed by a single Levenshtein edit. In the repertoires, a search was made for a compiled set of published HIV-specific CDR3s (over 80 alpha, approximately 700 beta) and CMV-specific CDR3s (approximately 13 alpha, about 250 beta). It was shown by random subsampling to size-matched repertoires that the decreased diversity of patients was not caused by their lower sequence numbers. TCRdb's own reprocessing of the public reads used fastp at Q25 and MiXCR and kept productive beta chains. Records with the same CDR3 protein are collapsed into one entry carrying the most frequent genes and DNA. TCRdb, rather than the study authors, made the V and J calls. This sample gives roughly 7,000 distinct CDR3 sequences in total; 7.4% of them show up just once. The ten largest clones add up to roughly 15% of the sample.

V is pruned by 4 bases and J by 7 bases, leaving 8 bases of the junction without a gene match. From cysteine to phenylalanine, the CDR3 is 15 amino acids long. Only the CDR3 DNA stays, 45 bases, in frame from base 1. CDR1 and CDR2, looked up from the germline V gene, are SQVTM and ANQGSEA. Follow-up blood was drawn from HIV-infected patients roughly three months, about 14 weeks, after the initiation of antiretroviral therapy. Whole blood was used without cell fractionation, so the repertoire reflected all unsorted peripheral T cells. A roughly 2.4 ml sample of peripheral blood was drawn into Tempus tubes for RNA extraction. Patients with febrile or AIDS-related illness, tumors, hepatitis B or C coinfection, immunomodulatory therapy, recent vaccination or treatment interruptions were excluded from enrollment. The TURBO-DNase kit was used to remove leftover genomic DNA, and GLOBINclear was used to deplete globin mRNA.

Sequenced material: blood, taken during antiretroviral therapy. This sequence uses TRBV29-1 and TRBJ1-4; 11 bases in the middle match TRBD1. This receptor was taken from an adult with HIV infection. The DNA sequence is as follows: TGCAGCGTTGGCATCCGGGACAGGGGGACTGAAAAACTGTTTTTT. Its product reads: CSVGIRDRGTEKLFF.